Below, one T cell receptor beta chain is given with its context. The antigen remains undetermined. This entry is derived from a study of OX40 agonist ivuxolimab in advanced cancers. Findings and limits, study-wide: CD4+ and CD8+ blood T cells expanded clonally by week 6 at 0.1 to 3.0 mg/kg.

Repertoires were generated with immunoSEQ multiplex PCR, while TCRdb's copy carries only in-frame clones and drops some. The sample has 60,000 to 75,000 clones, about nine tenths seen once. Trimming removed 5 bases at V and 0 bases at J, with 14 bases between. CDR3 size: 16 residues. Germline loops: CDR1 MDHEN, CDR2 SYDVKM. Sample: CD4+ or CD8+ T cells sorted from blood, taken in a trial of the OX40 agonist ivuxolimab. This chain uses TRBV28 with TRBJ1-5; D remains unclear. The receptor was isolated from an adult with an advanced solid tumor such as melanoma, head and neck, liver or kidney cancer. Here the CDR3 DNA reads TGTGCCAGCAGTCCCGCCCCTAATTATAGCAATCAGCCCCAGCATTTT. Its translation: CASSPAPNYSNQPQHF.